This T cell receptor (beta chain) originates from a study of blood T cell repertoires in COVID-19. This clone came up a few times. Profiling relied on immunoSEQ multiplex PCR, and the TCRdb table lists in-frame clones only, not all of them. This table has approximately 97,000 clones, more than 90% appearing once. In Seattle, patients joined the study during active infection and were tracked longitudinally. J gave up 7 bases and V 5 bases, and 8 bases lay outside the gene matches. Germline assignment: CDR1 SQVTM and CDR2 ANQGSEA. The CDR3 spans 13 residues. Sequencing input: peripheral blood. This chain connects TRBV29-1 to TRBJ1-5, with 7 bases fitting TRBD1. The receptor was derived from a woman aged 50 to 60 with COVID-19, enrolled during active disease. CDR3 DNA sequence: TGCAGCGTTTCAACAGGGGTGGGACAGCCCCAGCATTTT. Its translation is CSVSTGVGQPQHF.